The next 5 T cell receptor beta chains were all read from a single sample in a study of cytomegalovirus exposure and HLA in healthy donors. PCR primers comprised 60 Vbeta and 13 Jbeta primers. Repertoires were generated with immunoSEQ multiplex PCR, while TCRdb's copy carries only in-frame clones and drops some. This sample yields approximately 110,000 clones, of which roughly 80% are seen a single time; 7.5% to 10% belongs to the top ten. The sample comprised PBMCs. These receptors originate from a woman between 40 and 55 years old in good health and CMV-seropositive.

This chain connects TRBV11-2 to TRBJ2-7; TRBD1 aligns across 8 bases. CDR3 length equals 15 residues. V shed 4 bases, J shed 2 bases, and the junction held 7 bases outside the gene matches. In germline, CDR1 is SGHAT, CDR2 FQNNGV. Written as DNA, the CDR3 is TGTGCCAGCAGCTCCTGGACAGGGAACGCCTACGAGCAGTACTTC. Translated: CASSSWTGNAYEQYF.

The chain uses TRBV7-8 and TRBJ2-2; D might be TRBD1 (5 bases). CDR3 length: 16 residues. The V gene's germline CDR1 is SGHVS and CDR2 FQNEAQ. V dropped 3 bases and J dropped 7 bases, with 18 bases sitting between them. CDR3: CASSFKWAGSSGELFF. The DNA for the CDR3 is TGTGCCAGCAGCTTTAAGTGGGCAGGGTCAAGCGGGGAGCTGTTTTTT.

The chain carries TRBV7-2 and TRBJ1-3; 8 bases fit TRBD1. The trim removed 4 bases at V and 3 bases at J, leaving 8 bases unmatched. CDR3 length: 16 amino acids. The germline V gene has CDR1 SGHTA and CDR2 FQGNSA. The CDR3 DNA follows: TGTGCCAGCAGCTCGACCCAGGGGGCGTATGGAAACACCATATATTTT. Protein product: CASSSTQGAYGNTIYF.

The chain links TRBV5-4 to TRBJ1-1; 7 bases are a match to TRBD1. V was pared by 3 bases and J by 8 bases, with 1 base of the junction left unmatched. The germline V gene encodes CDR1 SGHNT and CDR2 YYREEE (reference sequence). The CDR3 extends over 11 amino acids. CDR3 residues: CASSSGGEAFF. The CDR3 coding sequence is TGTGCCAGCAGCTCAGGGGGGGAAGCTTTCTTT.

The chain links TRBV13 to TRBJ2-3, with D possibly being TRBD2 (5 bases). The ends were cut back, 6 bases at V and 0 bases at J, with 10 bases in the middle. Germline V gene lookup returns CDR1 PRHDT and CDR2 FYEKMQ (reference sequence). CDR3 length: 14 residues. CDR3 sequence reads: CASSGSPSTDTQYF. CDR3 nucleotides: TGTGCCAGCAGTGGGAGCCCTAGCACAGATACGCAGTATTTT.